This passage covers 31 T cell receptor beta chains from one sample sequenced in a study of vaccination effects on CD4 cells after COVID-19. Viral peptide pools were used in the ViraFEST assay to expand antigen-specific CD4+ T cells, and sequencing came afterward. After less than 11 days in culture, the CD4+ T cells were isolated. The person's infection with SARS-CoV-2, confirmed by PCR, took place between March and December 2020. These TCRs are of unknown antigen specificity. Clones were sequenced by immunoSEQ multiplex PCR, and TCRdb holds only the in-frame ones, with some missing. The sample has about 24,000 clones, approximately 76% seen once; the top ten hold around a sixth. The sequencing used CD4+ T cells from PBMCs cultured with SARS-CoV-2 spike peptides, collected before COVID-19 vaccination. The receptor set was obtained from a human donor who had a prior SARS-CoV-2 infection.

The CDR3 spells CASSPEVSWVTDTQYF. The DNA of the CDR3 is TGTGCCAGCAGTCCCGAAGTGTCGTGGGTCACAGATACGCAGTATTTT. The chain links TRBV27 to TRBJ2-3, with no clear D. This CDR3 comprises 16 residues. With 5 bases removed from V and 2 bases from J, the gap between germline ends came to 17 bases. Germline V gives CDR1 MNHEY, CDR2 SMNVEV (reference sequence).

The chain joins TRBV6-6 to TRBJ1-5, with D unresolved. Trimming removed 6 bases from V and 7 bases from J, with 13 bases in between. CDR3 length: 13 amino acids. The germline V gene has CDR1 MNHNY and CDR2 SVGAGI (reference sequence). The CDR3 bases are TGTGCCAGCAGCTCAGGTTCCGGGCAGCCCCAGCATTTT. Translation gives CASSSGSGQPQHF.

The CDR3 is CASSLRGWAAGETQYF. The CDR3 region has the DNA TGTGCCAGCAGCTTAAGGGGGTGGGCCGCTGGGGAGACCCAGTACTTC. The V and J genes are TRBV7-8 and TRBJ2-5, with D possibly TRBD1 on 6 matching bases. Per germline, CDR1 SGHVS and CDR2 FQNEAQ. CDR3 length equals 16 residues. Trimming left V 2 bases short and J 5 bases short, with 18 bases between. The full variable domain, in which reference TRBV7-8 and TRBJ2-5 provide the parts outside the CDR3, is GAGVSQSPRYKVAKRGQDVALRCDPISGHVSLFWYQQALGQGPEFLTYFQNEAQLDKSGLPSDRFFAERPEGSVSTLKIQRTQQEDSAVYLCASSLRGWAAGETQYFGPGTRLLVL.

This clone is a singleton in its sample. The chain couples TRBV18 to TRBJ2-5; D is undetermined. CDR1 and CDR2 from the germline V gene are KGHSH and LQKENI. The CDR3 is 13 amino acids. The V end lost 5 bases, the J end lost 0 bases, and 7 bases lay between the germline ends. The CDR3 DNA reads TGTGCCAGCTCAGCGCCATACCAAGAGACCCAGTACTTC. Its protein is CASSAPYQETQYF. Full variable domain (remainder filled in from reference TRBV18 and TRBJ2-5): NAGVMQNPRHLVRRRGQEARLRCSPMKGHSHVYWYRQLPEEGLKFMVYLQKENIIDESGMPKERFSAEFPKEGPSILRIQQVVRGDSAAYFCASSAPYQETQYFGPGTRLLVL.

The chain carries TRBV28 and TRBJ2-3; no firm D call. This CDR3 contains 13 residues. V lost 5 bases and J lost 6, with 12 bases in between. Germline CDR1 reads MDHEN; CDR2 reads SYDVKM. CDR3 region: CASSTSVGDTQYF. The DNA of the CDR3 is TGTGCCAGCAGTACCTCAGTGGGGGATACGCAGTATTTT.

This chain joins TRBV2 and TRBJ2-7; D is tentatively TRBD1 or TRBD2 (5 bases each). Germline V gene sequence: CDR1 SNHLY, CDR2 FYNNEI. The CDR3 sequence is 12 residues long. The ends were cut back, 2 bases at V and 10 bases at J, with 12 bases in the middle. CDR3 nucleotides: TGTGCCAGCAGTGAACAGCTGGGGGTACAGTACTTC. As protein: CASSEQLGVQYF.

V is TRBV5-1 and J is TRBJ2-2; D is unresolved. Deletions cut 6 bases from V and 1 base from J, with 10 bases between. This CDR3 has 14 amino acids. The germline V gene has CDR1 SGHRS and CDR2 YFSETQ. CDR3 region: CASTRTGNTGELFF. As DNA, the CDR3 is TGCGCCAGCACCCGGACCGGGAACACCGGGGAGCTGTTTTTT.

The V and J genes are TRBV6-6 and TRBJ2-7, with D hard to call. V was shortened by 4 bases and J by 3 bases, with 4 bases between the two germline ends. This CDR3 is 11 amino acids long. CDR1 MNHNY and CDR2 SVGAGI come from the germline V gene (reference sequence). DNA for the CDR3: TGTGCCAGCAGTTCACACTACGAGCAGTACTTC. It codes for CASSSHYEQYF.

The genes are TRBV6-5 and TRBJ2-1; tentatively, D is TRBD1 (6 bases). In germline, CDR1 is MNHEY, CDR2 SVGAGI. The CDR3 consists of 15 residues. Trimming stripped 8 bases from V and 0 bases from J, with 14 bases between. The CDR3 DNA follows: TGTGCCAGCCGGGCGTTCAGGGGCTCCTACAATGAGCAGTTCTTC. Its protein product is CASRAFRGSYNEQFF.

This clone was counted once. The chain uses TRBV18 and TRBJ2-3, with D perhaps TRBD2 (5 bases). The V and J ends lost 7 bases and 0 bases respectively, with 11 bases between them. The germline V gene encodes CDR1 KGHSH and CDR2 LQKENI. The CDR3 contains 14 residues. CDR3 nucleotide sequence: TGTGCCAGCTATGCGGGCGGGAGCACAGATACGCAGTATTTT. Protein sequence: CASYAGGSTDTQYF.

The V call is TRBV5-5, the J call TRBJ1-6, with D possibly being TRBD1 (5 bases). CDR1 SGHKS and CDR2 YYEKEE come from the germline V gene (reference sequence). This CDR3 is built from 14 residues. V was clipped by 2 bases and J by 10 bases, with 13 bases between them. CDR3 loop: CASSLGRVESPLHF. The CDR3 DNA reads TGTGCCAGCAGCTTAGGCAGGGTGGAATCACCCCTCCACTTT.

This chain links TRBV27 with TRBJ2-6; D gene unclear. This CDR3 contains 13 residues. CDR1 and CDR2 (germline): MNHEY, SMNVEV (reference sequence). Deletions cut 2 bases from V and 2 bases from J, with 1 base between. Here the CDR3 reads CASSLAGANVLTF. The CDR3, as DNA: TGTGCCAGCAGTTTAGCTGGGGCCAACGTCCTGACTTTC.

This clone is labeled as large. The CDR3 here is CASSLGDPGDSPLHF. In nucleotides, the CDR3 is TGCGCCAGCAGCTTGGGCGACCCTGGGGATTCACCCCTCCACTTT. The genes are TRBV5-1 and TRBJ1-6; D remains ambiguous. The CDR3 loop spans 15 amino acids. The V end lost 0 bases, the J end lost 8 bases, and 12 bases lay between the germline ends. Germline V gene data show CDR1 as SGHRS and CDR2 as YFSETQ.

The CDR3 protein is CASSSGQGTGYTF. The CDR3 bases are TGTGCCAGCAGCTCCGGACAGGGGACGGGCTACACCTTC. This chain joins TRBV6-5 and TRBJ1-2, with TRBD1 matching 9 bases. With 6 bases clipped from V and 8 bases from J, the junction kept 7 bases outside the gene matches. CDR3 length: 13 residues. The germline gives CDR1 MNHEY, CDR2 SVGAGI.

V is TRBV11-2 and J is TRBJ1-5; D is possibly TRBD1 (6 bases). From germline, CDR1 is SGHAT and CDR2 FQNNGV. V lost 2 bases and J lost 7, with 9 bases in between. The CDR3 sequence is 13 residues long. The CDR3 here is CASSLRQGQPQHF. In DNA, the CDR3 is TGTGCCAGCAGCTTAAGGCAGGGGCAGCCCCAGCATTTT.

Written as DNA, the CDR3 is TGTGCCAGCGAGTTAGGGGGGCTGGAGACCCAGTACTTC. Its translation is CASELGGLETQYF. J is TRBJ2-5 and V is TRBV7-2; possibly TRBD1 or TRBD2 for D (6 bases each). The germline V and J ends were trimmed by 8 bases and 5 bases, with 15 bases remaining between them. The CDR3 extends over 13 amino acids. Germline V gene lookup returns CDR1 SGHTA and CDR2 FQGNSA.

This rearrangement joins TRBV5-1 to TRBJ1-2; D is undetermined. Trimming stripped 1 base from V and 0 bases from J, with 13 bases between. This CDR3 comprises 16 residues. CDR1 and CDR2 from the germline V gene are SGHRS and YFSETQ. CDR3 sequence: CASSLTTVRPNYGYTF. CDR3 DNA sequence: TGCGCCAGCAGCTTGACTACGGTTCGCCCTAACTATGGCTACACCTTC.

This clone is a singleton in its sample. The chain links TRBV7-8 to TRBJ2-1; 9 bases are a match to TRBD2. CDR1 and CDR2 from the germline V gene are SGHVS and FQNEAQ. Trimming took 4 bases from V and 3 from J; bases not matched to a gene: 4. This CDR3 has 15 residues. CDR3 in amino acids: CASSSLAGSYNEQFF. The CDR3 DNA sequence: TGTGCCAGCAGCTCCCTAGCGGGAAGCTACAATGAGCAGTTCTTC.

The genes are TRBV30 and TRBJ1-1, with D unresolved. CDR1 and CDR2 from the germline V gene are GTSNPN and SVGIG (reference sequence). Trimming stripped 2 bases from V and 6 bases from J, with 10 bases between. This CDR3 is built from 12 residues. The CDR3: CAWSLGQAEAFF. The CDR3 DNA reads TGTGCCTGGAGTCTAGGGCAGGCTGAAGCTTTCTTT.

The chain couples TRBV5-4 to TRBJ2-3; maybe TRBD2 (6 bases). The germline V gene has CDR1 SGHNT and CDR2 YYREEE (reference sequence). CDR3 length: 13 amino acids. V shed 9 bases and J shed 2 bases, with 13 bases lying between them. The CDR3 DNA reads as TGTGCCACATGGGACTGGAACACAGATACGCAGTATTTT. It specifies CATWDWNTDTQYF. The full variable domain, in which reference TRBV5-4 and TRBJ2-3 provide the parts outside the CDR3, is ETGVTQSPTHLIKTRGQQVTLRCSSQSGHNTVSWYQQALGQGPQFIFQYYREEENGRGNFPPRFSGLQFPNYSSELNVNALELDDSALYLCATWDWNTDTQYFGPGTRLTVL.

The chain carries TRBV2 and TRBJ1-6; perhaps TRBD1 as D (5 bases). V was shortened by 10 bases and J by 9 bases, with 19 bases between the two germline ends. CDR3 length: 14 residues. The germline V gene has CDR1 SNHLY and CDR2 FYNNEI. The CDR3 bases are TGTGCCACAAACGCCGGGACCCAGGTTTCACCCCTCCACTTT. Translated, it gives CATNAGTQVSPLHF.

This clone was observed once. V is TRBV6-2 or TRBV6-3 and J is TRBJ1-2; D remains ambiguous. Germline V gene sequence: CDR1 MNHEY, CDR2 SVGEGT. The CDR3 contains 12 residues. Trimming removed 2 bases at V and 8 bases at J, with 9 bases between. The CDR3 nucleotides are TGTGCCAGCAGTTACAGGGAGAGCGGCTACACCTTC. The encoded protein is CASSYRESGYTF.

This chain joins TRBV3-1 (or the pseudogene TRBV3-2) and TRBJ1-2; D is perhaps TRBD1 (5 bases). This CDR3 has 14 amino acids. CDR1 LGHDT and CDR2 YNNKEL come from the germline V gene (reference sequence). Trimming took 4 bases from V and 2 from J, leaving 11 bases between them. The CDR3 DNA sequence: TGTGCCAGCAGCCCGGGGGACGGCAACTATGGCTACACCTTC. Its translation is CASSPGDGNYGYTF.

The gene calls are TRBV27 and TRBJ2-5; either TRBD1 or TRBD2 may supply D (7 bases each). Germline V gene lookup returns CDR1 MNHEY and CDR2 SMNVEV (reference sequence). CDR3 length: 14 residues. V dropped 6 bases and J dropped 5 bases, with 16 bases sitting between them. The CDR3 is CASRSGGAGETQYF. CDR3 nucleotides: TGTGCCAGCAGATCAGGGGGGGCTGGGGAGACCCAGTACTTC.

The genes are TRBV9 and TRBJ2-7, with 8 bases identical to TRBD1. This CDR3 is 14 amino acids long. V was pared by 0 bases and J by 6 bases, with 5 bases of the junction left unmatched. CDR1 SGDLS and CDR2 YYNGEE come from the germline V gene. The chain's CDR3 is CASSVVPDRGEQYF. The CDR3 DNA sequence: TGTGCCAGCAGCGTAGTCCCCGACAGGGGCGAGCAGTACTTC.

This clone was counted between two and nine times. This chain uses TRBV6-1 with TRBJ1-5; perhaps TRBD1 as D (6 bases). CDR1 MNHNS and CDR2 SASEGT come from the germline V gene. The V end was cut by 4 bases, the J end by 5 bases, with 15 bases between. The length of the CDR3 is 15 residues. DNA for the CDR3: TGTGCCAGCAGTGCAGCAGGGGATACTCATCAGCCCCAGCATTTT. This gives the protein CASSAAGDTHQPQHF.

The rearrangement links TRBV2 to TRBJ2-5, with a weak D call TRBD2 (6 bases). This CDR3 contains 17 residues. CDR1 SNHLY and CDR2 FYNNEI come from the germline V gene. The V gene lost 4 bases and the J gene lost 5 bases, with 23 bases spanning the gap. The CDR3 region is CASSVLGGWSGSETQYF. The DNA of the CDR3 is TGTGCCAGCAGTGTTTTGGGGGGATGGTCGGGGTCGGAGACCCAGTACTTC.

This chain joins TRBV2 and TRBJ1-5; 7 nucleotides align to TRBD1. This CDR3 has 15 amino acids. In germline, CDR1 is SNHLY, CDR2 FYNNEI. Trimming at V came to 4 bases and at J to 4 bases, leaving 7 bases not matched to a gene. The CDR3 loop reads CASSVGTDRNQPQHF. Written as DNA, the CDR3 is TGTGCCAGCAGTGTTGGGACAGACCGAAATCAGCCCCAGCATTTT.

This clone is a singleton in its sample. The chain employs TRBV28 and TRBJ1-5, with D uncertain. Trimming removed 4 bases from V and 6 bases from J, with 13 bases in between. The germline CDR1 and CDR2 sequences are MDHEN and SYDVKM. The CDR3 consists of 14 residues. In DNA form, the CDR3 reads TGTGCCAGCAGTTGGAGGATGGTTGCTCAGCCCCAGCATTTT. This encodes CASSWRMVAQPQHF.

The CDR3 DNA follows: TGTGCCAGCTCACCCGCCATCTACAATGAGCAGTTCTTC. This codes for CASSPAIYNEQFF. The genes are TRBV18 and TRBJ2-1; D not resolved. The CDR3 length is 13 residues. The germline gives CDR1 KGHSH, CDR2 LQKENI. The ends were cut back, 3 bases at V and 3 bases at J, with 6 bases in the middle.

The rearrangement links TRBV5-1 to TRBJ2-5; TRBD2 agrees at 11 bases. The CDR3 spans 15 residues. The germline V gene encodes CDR1 SGHRS and CDR2 YFSETQ. V was clipped by 7 bases and J by 2 bases; unmatched bases: 7. The CDR3: CASQILAGDQETQYF. For the CDR3, the DNA is TGCGCCAGCCAAATACTAGCGGGGGATCAAGAGACCCAGTACTTC.